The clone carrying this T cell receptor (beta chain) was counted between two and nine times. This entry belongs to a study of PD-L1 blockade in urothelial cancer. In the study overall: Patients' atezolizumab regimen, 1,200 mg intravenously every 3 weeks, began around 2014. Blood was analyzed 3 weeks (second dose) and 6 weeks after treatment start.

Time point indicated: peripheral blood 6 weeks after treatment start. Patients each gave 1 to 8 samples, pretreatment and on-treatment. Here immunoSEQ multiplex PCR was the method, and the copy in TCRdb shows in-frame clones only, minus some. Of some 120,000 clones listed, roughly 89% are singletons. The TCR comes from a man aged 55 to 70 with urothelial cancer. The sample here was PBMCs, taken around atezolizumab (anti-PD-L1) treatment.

The CDR3 region has the DNA TGTGCCAGCAGTGAACCTGCAACTAATGAAAAACTGTTTTTT. Its protein product is CASSEPATNEKLFF. V gene TRBV6-1 combines with J gene TRBJ1-4; D gene unclear. Per germline, CDR1 MNHNS and CDR2 SASEGT. The CDR3 sequence is 14 residues long. The ends were cut back, 2 bases at V and 0 bases at J, with 4 bases in the middle.